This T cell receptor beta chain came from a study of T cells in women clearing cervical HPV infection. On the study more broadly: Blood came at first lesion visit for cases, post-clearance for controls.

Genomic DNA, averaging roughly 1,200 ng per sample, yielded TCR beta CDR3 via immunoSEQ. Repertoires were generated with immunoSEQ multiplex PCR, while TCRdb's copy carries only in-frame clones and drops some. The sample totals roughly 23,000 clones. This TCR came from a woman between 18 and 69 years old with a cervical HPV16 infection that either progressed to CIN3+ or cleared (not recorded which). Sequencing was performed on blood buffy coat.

The CDR3 sequence is CASSFTGTSYEQYF. CDR3 bases read: TGTGCCAGCAGCTTTACAGGCACATCCTACGAG. This chain links TRBV5-6 with TRBJ2-7; D is perhaps TRBD1 (5 bases). The missing CDR3 end, 3 residues past where the read stops, is filled in from the germline J gene. Germline V gene sequence: CDR1 SGHDT, CDR2 YYEEEE. This CDR3 has 14 amino acids. The V end was cut by 2 bases, the J end by 1 base, with 10 bases between. Looking up the rest from reference TRBV5-6 and TRBJ2-7 gives the full variable domain: DAGVTQSPTHLIKTRGQQVTLRCSPKSGHDTVSWYQQALGQGPQFIFQYYEEEERQRGNFPDRFSGHQFPNYSSELNVNALLLGDSALYLCASSFTGTSYEQYFGPGTRLTVT.